This TCR beta chain appears in the sequencing data of a study of T cell responses to AZD1222 COVID-19 vaccine. This clone appeared a single time. The repertoire was sequenced with immunoSEQ multiplex PCR; TCRdb's copy has only in-frame clones and lacks some. The sample holds tens of thousands of clones, about 88% seen once. Germline CDR1 is GTSNPN and CDR2 is SVGIG (reference sequence). CDR3 length: 14 amino acids. The trim removed 0 bases at V and 3 bases at J, leaving 1 base unmatched. The chain is built from TRBV30 and TRBJ2-2, with 7 bases identical to TRBD1. This receptor was identified in an adult in good health. The sequenced sample was peripheral blood, obtained on day 0 of AZD1222 vaccination. The CDR3 DNA reads TGTGCCTGGAGTGTACAGGGGTACACCGGGGAGCTGTTTTTT. Amino acid sequence: CAWSVQGYTGELFF.